This T cell receptor (beta chain) stems from a study of identifying expanded T cells in peripheral blood. Study-level findings and limits: Approximately 1.1 clones differed between technical replicates, versus about 16 and 19 over time.

Using immunoSEQ multiplex PCR, the repertoire was profiled, and TCRdb retains in-frame clones only, with some absent. This sample has about 110,000 clones; 88% occur once, and the top ten carry around 8.3%. No infections or other immune events were documented during collection. As regards this clone: Its matching antigen is unknown.

V gave up 4 bases and J gave up 5 bases, with 8 bases separating them. The CDR3 covers 13 residues. CDR1 and CDR2 (germline): SNHLY, FYNNEI. The sequencing sample was made of blood. V gene TRBV2 combines with J gene TRBJ1-4, with no clear D. The sequence came from a person aged 18 to 75 in good health. The CDR3 nucleotides are TGTGCCAGCAGTGGCCCGGCGAATGAAAAACTGTTTTTT. Protein product: CASSGPANEKLFF.